The 8 T cell receptor beta chains below come from one sample, sequenced in a study of CD8+ T cells in alopecia areata. In each case, RNA was isolated and then reverse transcribed into cDNA as the sequencing template. The data were produced by immunoSEQ multiplex PCR, yet TCRdb's version contains in-frame clones alone and is incomplete. The sample has 110,000 to 150,000 clones, around 82% seen once. Sample treatment: oral pan-JAK inhibitor, 5-10 mg twice daily. This material consisted of CD8+ T cells sorted from blood, taken at week 4, from a patient treated with tofacitinib. The receptors were sampled from a human donor with alopecia areata.

The chain couples TRBV12-5 to TRBJ2-1; D not resolved. The CDR3 is 14 residues long. Germline CDR1 LGHNT, CDR2 FRNRAP. V was pared by 1 base and J by 7 bases, with 11 bases between. The DNA of the CDR3 is TGTGCTAGTGGTTTGGCTACGATCGCTAATGAGCAGTTCTTC. Protein sequence: CASGLATIANEQFF.

The J gene is TRBJ2-7, the V gene TRBV19; 9 positions match TRBD2. The CDR3 sequence is 13 residues long. The junction had 5 bases not matched to a gene; V was cut back by 4 bases and J by 7 bases. Per germline, CDR1 LNHDA and CDR2 SQIVND (reference sequence). Written as DNA, the CDR3 is TGTGCCAGTAGTACCCTAGCGGGGAGAGAGCAGTACTTC. It translates to CASSTLAGREQYF.

The chain employs TRBV7-2 and TRBJ2-7, with D uncertain. The CDR3 spans 13 residues. Germline V gives CDR1 SGHTA, CDR2 FQGNSA. V was pared by 2 bases and J by 0 bases, with 5 bases between. This chain's CDR3 is CASSLFSSYEQYF. CDR3 coding DNA: TGTGCCAGCAGCTTATTCAGCTCCTACGAGCAGTACTTC.

This clone was counted a single time. The chain employs TRBV25-1 and TRBJ1-3, with a possible D match to TRBD1 (5 bases). Trimming took 6 bases from V and 0 from J, leaving 21 bases between them. Germline-derived CDR1 and CDR2 are MGHDK and SYGVNS. The CDR3 spans 18 residues. The CDR3, as DNA: TGTGCCAGCAGCAAGACAAGGGACGTTTTCTTCTCTGGAAACACCATATATTTT. Protein product: CASSKTRDVFFSGNTIYF.

The chain recombines TRBV14 with TRBJ2-7; D remains ambiguous. Trimming pared 2 bases from V and 4 bases from J, leaving 18 bases between. Germline CDR1 and CDR2: SGHDN and FVKESK. The CDR3 runs to 16 residues. The CDR3 coding sequence is TGTGCCAGCAGCCAACGTGGGTCCAACCCCAGGTACGAGCAGTACTTC. It translates to CASSQRGSNPRYEQYF.

The CDR3, as DNA: TGTGCCAGCAGTCAAGAATGGGGCACTGAAGCTTTCTTT. Its protein product is CASSQEWGTEAFF. This sequence joins TRBV27 and TRBJ1-1; no reliable D call. V lost 5 bases and J 4 bases, leaving 11 bases between the germline ends. There are 13 residues in the CDR3. Germline CDR1 and CDR2: MNHEY and SMNVEV (reference sequence).

This chain uses TRBV27 with TRBJ2-7; maybe TRBD2 (6 bases). This CDR3 spans 15 amino acids. V lost 5 bases and J 5 bases, leaving 19 bases between the germline ends. Germline V gives CDR1 MNHEY, CDR2 SMNVEV (reference sequence). The CDR3 here is CASSTLEGRSDEQYF. As DNA, the CDR3 is TGTGCCAGCAGTACCTTGGAGGGTAGGTCGGACGAGCAGTACTTC.

This chain uses TRBV27 with TRBJ2-7; 11 nucleotides agree with TRBD1. Germline V gene sequence: CDR1 MNHEY, CDR2 SMNVEV (reference sequence). V lost 3 bases to trimming and J lost 3 bases; unmatched junction nucleotides: 1. The CDR3 is made up of 14 amino acids. The CDR3 nucleotides are TGTGCCAGCAGTTTCGGGACAGGGGGCTACGAGCAGTACTTC. Its protein is CASSFGTGGYEQYF.